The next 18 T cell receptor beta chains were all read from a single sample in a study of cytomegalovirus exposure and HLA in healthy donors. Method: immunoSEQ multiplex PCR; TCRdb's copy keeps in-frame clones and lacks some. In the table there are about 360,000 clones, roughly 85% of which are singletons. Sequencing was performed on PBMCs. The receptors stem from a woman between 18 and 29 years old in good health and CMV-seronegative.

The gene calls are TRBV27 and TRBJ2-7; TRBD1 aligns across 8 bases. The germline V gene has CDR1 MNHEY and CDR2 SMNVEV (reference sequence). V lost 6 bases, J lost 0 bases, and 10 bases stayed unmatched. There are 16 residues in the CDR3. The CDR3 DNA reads TGTGCCAGCAGGCCTTATCAGGGGGCACCCTCCTACGAGCAGTACTTC. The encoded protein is CASRPYQGAPSYEQYF.

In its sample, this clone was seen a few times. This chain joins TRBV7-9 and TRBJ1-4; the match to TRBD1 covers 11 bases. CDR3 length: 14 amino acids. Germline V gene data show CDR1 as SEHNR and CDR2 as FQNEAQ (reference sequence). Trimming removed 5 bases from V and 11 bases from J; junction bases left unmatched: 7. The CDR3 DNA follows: TGTGCCAGCAGCACCGGGACAGGGGGATGGAAACTGTTTTTT. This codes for CASSTGTGGWKLFF.

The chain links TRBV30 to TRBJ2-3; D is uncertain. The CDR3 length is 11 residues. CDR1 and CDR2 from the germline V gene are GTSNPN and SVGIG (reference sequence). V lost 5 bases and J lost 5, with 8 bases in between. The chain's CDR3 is CAWGRGDTQYF. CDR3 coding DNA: TGTGCCTGGGGCCGAGGAGATACGCAGTATTTT.

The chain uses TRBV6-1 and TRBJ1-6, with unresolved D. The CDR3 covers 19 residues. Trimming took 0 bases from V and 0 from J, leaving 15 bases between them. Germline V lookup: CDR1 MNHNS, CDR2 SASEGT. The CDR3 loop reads CASSEARGSPSSYNSPLHF. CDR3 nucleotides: TGTGCCAGCAGTGAAGCGCGGGGATCCCCGAGCTCCTATAATTCACCCCTCCACTTT.

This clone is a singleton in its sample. The CDR3 nucleotides read TGTGCCAGCACCCCATTCTCGACAGGGAAAGGTGAGCAGTTCTTC. Translation: CASTPFSTGKGEQFF. The rearrangement joins TRBV25-1 to TRBJ2-1; 7 bases match TRBD1. CDR1 MGHDK and CDR2 SYGVNS come from the germline V gene. This CDR3 region has 15 residues. With V trimmed by 7 bases and J by 9 bases, 15 bases remained unmatched.

The DNA for the CDR3 is TGTGCCAGTATTCGGGTTGTGGCAGGGCAAAAAAACACTGAAGCTTTCTTT. It encodes CASIRVVAGQKNTEAFF. This chain uses TRBV19 with TRBJ1-1; possible D gene TRBD1, 5 bases. This CDR3 region has 17 residues. In germline, CDR1 is LNHDA, CDR2 SQIVND (reference sequence). With 7 bases removed from V and 2 bases from J, the gap between germline ends came to 23 bases.

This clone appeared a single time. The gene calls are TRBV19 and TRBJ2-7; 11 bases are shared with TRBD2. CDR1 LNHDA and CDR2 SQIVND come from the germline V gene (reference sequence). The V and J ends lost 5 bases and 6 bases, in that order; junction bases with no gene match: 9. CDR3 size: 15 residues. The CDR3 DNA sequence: TGTGCCAGTAGTCCCTTACTAGCGGGAGCTGCCGAGCAGTACTTC. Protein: CASSPLLAGAAEQYF.

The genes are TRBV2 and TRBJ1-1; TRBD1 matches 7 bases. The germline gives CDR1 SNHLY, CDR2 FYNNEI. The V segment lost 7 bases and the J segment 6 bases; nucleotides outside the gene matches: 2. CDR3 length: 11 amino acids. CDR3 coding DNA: TGTGCCAGCATTACAGGGGCTGAAGCTTTCTTT. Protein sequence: CASITGAEAFF.

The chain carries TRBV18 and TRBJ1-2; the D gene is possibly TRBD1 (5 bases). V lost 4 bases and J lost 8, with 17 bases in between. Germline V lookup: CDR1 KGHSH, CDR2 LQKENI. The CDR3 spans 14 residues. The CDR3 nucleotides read TGTGCCAGCTCACGGGGCTTCTTATCGGAAGGCTACACCTTC. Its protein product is CASSRGFLSEGYTF.

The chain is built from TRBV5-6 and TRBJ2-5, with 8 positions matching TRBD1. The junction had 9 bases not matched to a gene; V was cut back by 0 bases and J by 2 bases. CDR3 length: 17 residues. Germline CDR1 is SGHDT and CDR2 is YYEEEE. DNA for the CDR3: TGTGCCAGCAGCTTGGCAGGGGGCAGGGGCTATCAAGAGACCCAGTACTTC. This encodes CASSLAGGRGYQETQYF.

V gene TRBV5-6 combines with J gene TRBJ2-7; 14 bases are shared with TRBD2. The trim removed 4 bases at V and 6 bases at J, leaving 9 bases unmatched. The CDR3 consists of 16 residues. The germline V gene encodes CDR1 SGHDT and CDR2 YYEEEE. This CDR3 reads CASSGRTSGGRGEQYF. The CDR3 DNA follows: TGTGCCAGCAGCGGTCGGACTAGCGGGGGGCGGGGCGAGCAGTACTTC.

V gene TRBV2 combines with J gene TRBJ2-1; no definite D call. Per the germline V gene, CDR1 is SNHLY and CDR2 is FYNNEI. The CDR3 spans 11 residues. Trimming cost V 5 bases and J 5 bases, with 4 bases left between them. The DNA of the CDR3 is TGTGCCAGCAGTCTCGACAATGAGCAGTTCTTC. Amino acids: CASSLDNEQFF.

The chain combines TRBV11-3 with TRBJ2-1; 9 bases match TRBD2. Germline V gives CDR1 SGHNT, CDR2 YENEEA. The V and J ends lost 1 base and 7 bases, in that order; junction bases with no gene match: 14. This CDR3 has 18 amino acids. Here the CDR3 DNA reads TGTGCCAGCAGCTTAGGAACCCCAGGGCGGGAGGGCGCGAATGAGCAGTTCTTC. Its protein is CASSLGTPGREGANEQFF.

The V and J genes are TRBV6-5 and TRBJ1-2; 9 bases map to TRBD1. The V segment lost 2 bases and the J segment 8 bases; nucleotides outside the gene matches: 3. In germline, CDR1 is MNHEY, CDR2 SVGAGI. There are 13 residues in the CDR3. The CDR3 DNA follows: TGTGCCAGCAGTTACGGGACAGGGCGAGGCTACACCTTC. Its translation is CASSYGTGRGYTF.

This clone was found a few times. The CDR3 here is CASSLGYSYEQYF. DNA for the CDR3: TGTGCCAGCAGCTTAGGGTACAGCTACGAGCAGTACTTC. This chain joins TRBV7-8 and TRBJ2-7; D gene uncertain. The CDR3 sequence is 13 residues long. In germline, CDR1 is SGHVS, CDR2 FQNEAQ. Trimming pared 1 base from V and 3 bases from J, leaving 7 bases between.

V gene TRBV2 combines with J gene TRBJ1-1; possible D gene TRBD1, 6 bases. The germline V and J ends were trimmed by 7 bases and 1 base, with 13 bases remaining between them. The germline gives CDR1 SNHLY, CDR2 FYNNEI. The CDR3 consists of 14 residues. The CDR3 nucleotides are TGTGCCAGCACCCCAACAGGGCAGAACACTGAAGCTTTCTTT. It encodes CASTPTGQNTEAFF.

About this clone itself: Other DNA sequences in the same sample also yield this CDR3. CDR3 nucleotide sequence: TGTGCCAGCAGCCTACTAGCGGGGTTCACAGATACGCAGTATTTT. Translation gives CASSLLAGFTDTQYF. The chain joins TRBV27 to TRBJ2-3; 10 bases fit TRBD2. The CDR3 totals 15 residues. V lost 6 bases and J lost 2; bases outside the gene matches: 5. Germline CDR1 and CDR2: MNHEY and SMNVEV (reference sequence).

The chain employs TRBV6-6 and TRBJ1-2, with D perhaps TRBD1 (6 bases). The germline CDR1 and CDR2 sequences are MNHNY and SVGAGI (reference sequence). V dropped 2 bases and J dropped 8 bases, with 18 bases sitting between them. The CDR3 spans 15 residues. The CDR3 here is CASSYRRQENGGYTF. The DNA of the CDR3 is TGTGCCAGCAGTTACCGAAGACAGGAGAATGGAGGCTACACCTTC.